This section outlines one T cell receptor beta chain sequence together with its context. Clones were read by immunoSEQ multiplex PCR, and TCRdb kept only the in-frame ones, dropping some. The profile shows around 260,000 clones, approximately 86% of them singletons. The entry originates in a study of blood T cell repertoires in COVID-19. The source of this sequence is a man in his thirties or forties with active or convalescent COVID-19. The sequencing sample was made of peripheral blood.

CDR3 nucleotide sequence: TGTGCCAGCACCACGACAGGCTACTCCTACGAGCAGTACTTC. It codes for CASTTTGYSYEQYF. V and J are TRBV6-6 and TRBJ2-7; perhaps TRBD1 as D (6 bases). Germline V gene sequence: CDR1 MNHNY, CDR2 SVGAGI (reference sequence). V lost 7 bases to trimming and J lost 0 bases, with 13 bases between them. This CDR3 comprises 14 residues.